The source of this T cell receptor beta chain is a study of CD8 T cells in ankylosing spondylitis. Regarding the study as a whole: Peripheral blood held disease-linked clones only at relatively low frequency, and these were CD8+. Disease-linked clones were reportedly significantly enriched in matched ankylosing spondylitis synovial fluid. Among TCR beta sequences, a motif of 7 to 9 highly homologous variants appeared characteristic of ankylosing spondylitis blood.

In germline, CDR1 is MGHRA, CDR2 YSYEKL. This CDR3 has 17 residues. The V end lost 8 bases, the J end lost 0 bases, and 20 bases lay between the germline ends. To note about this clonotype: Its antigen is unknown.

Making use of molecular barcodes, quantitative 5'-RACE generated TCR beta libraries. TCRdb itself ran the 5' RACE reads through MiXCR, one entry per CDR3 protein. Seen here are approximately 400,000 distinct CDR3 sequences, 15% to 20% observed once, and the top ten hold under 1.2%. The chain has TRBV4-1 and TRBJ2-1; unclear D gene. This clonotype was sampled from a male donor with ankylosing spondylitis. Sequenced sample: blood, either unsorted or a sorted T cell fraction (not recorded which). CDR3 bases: TGCGCCAGCCGGGTTAGTCCGGTGGAGAGCTCCTACAATGAGCAGTTCTTC. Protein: CASRVSPVESSYNEQFF.